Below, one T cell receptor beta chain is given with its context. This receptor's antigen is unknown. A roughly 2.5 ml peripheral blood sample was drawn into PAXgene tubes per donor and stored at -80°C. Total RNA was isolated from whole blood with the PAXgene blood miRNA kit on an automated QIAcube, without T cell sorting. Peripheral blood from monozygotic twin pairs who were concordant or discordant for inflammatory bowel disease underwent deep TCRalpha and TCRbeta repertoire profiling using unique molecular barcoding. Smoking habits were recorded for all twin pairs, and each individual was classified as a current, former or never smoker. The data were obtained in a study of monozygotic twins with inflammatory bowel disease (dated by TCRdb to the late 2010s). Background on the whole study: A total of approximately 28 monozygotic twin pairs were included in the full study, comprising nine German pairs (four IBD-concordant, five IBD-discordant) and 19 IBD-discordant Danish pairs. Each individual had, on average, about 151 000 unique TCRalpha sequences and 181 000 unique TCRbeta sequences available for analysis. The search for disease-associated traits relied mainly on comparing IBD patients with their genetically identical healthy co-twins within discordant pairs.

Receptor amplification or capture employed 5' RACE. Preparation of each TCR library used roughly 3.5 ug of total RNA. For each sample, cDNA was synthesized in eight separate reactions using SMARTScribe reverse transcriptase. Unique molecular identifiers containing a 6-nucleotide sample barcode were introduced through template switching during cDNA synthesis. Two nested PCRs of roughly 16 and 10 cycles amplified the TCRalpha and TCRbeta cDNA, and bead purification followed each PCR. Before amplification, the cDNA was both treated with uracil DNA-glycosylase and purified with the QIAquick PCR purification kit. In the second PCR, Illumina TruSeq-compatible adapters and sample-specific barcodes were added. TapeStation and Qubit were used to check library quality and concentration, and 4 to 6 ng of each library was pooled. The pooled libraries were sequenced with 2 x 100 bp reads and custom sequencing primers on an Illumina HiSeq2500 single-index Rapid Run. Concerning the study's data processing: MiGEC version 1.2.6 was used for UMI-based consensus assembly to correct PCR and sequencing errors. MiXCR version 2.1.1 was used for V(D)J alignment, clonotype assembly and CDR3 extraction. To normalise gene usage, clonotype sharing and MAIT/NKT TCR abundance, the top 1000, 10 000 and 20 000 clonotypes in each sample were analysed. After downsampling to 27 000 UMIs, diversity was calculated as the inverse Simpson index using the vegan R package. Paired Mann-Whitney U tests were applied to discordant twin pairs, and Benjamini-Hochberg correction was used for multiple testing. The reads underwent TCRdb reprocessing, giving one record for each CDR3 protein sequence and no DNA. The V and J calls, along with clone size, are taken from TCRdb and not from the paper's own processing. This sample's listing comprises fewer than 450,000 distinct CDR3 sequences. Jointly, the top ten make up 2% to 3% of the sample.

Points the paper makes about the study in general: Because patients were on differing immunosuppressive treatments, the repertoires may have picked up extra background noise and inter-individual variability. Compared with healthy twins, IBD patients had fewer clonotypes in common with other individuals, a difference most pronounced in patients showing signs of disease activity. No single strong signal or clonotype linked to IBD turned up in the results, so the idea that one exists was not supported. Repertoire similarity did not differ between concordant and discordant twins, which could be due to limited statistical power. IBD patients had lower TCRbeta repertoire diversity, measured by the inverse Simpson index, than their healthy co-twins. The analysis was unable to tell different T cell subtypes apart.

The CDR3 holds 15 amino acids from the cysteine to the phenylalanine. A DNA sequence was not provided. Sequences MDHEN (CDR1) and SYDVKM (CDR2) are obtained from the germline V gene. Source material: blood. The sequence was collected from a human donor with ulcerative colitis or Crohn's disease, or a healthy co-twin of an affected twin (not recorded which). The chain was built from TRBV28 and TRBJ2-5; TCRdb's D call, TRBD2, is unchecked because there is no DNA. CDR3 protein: CASSPRLAGSETQYF.